The next 21 T cell receptor beta chains were all read from a single sample in a study of T cells in Graves' hyperthyroidism and ophthalmopathy. TCR beta CDR3 regions were amplified from RNA. The HTBI set primed first-round TCR CDR3 RT-PCR. TCRdb processed the multiplex PCR reads anew with MiXCR; each CDR3 protein has one entry. The data contain approximately 600,000 distinct CDR3 sequences, approximately 13% of them singletons. What was sequenced was blood. These TCRs come from a woman aged 25 to 39 with Graves' hyperthyroidism that later progressed to Graves' ophthalmopathy.

The rearrangement uses TRBV2 and TRBJ2-7; maybe TRBD2 (6 bases). The CDR3 is 14 amino acids. CDR1 SNHLY and CDR2 FYNNEI come from the germline V gene. Trimming pared 0 bases from V and 6 bases from J, leaving 12 bases between. CDR3: CASSEALWRGEQYF. The CDR3 DNA follows: TGTGCCAGCAGTGAAGCCCTTTGGAGGGGCGAGCAGTACTTC.

The chain is built from TRBV19 and TRBJ2-7, with D perhaps matching TRBD1 (6 bases). Germline CDR1 is LNHDA and CDR2 is SQIVND (reference sequence). The CDR3 totals 15 residues. V shed 6 bases and J shed 3 bases, with 18 bases lying between them. The DNA of the CDR3 is TGTGCCAGTAGGGGTGGGGGACAAAATCACTACGAGCAGTACTTC. Protein: CASRGGGQNHYEQYF.

This clonotype was recorded at least ten times. One end of the junction fails to match germline, which may point to a read error. This chain joins TRBV12-5 and TRBJ1-1; tentative D call: TRBD1 (6 bases). CDR3 size: 15 residues. Germline V CDR1 and CDR2: LGHNT, FRNRAP. The CDR3 DNA reads TGTGCTAGTGGGTTGGGGGGCGCTTTCGGCACTGAAGCTTTCTTT. Amino acid sequence: CASGLGGAFGTEAFF.

This clonotype came up a few times. The rearrangement joins TRBV18 to TRBJ2-3, with TRBD1 as a possible D gene (6 bases). The V gene's germline CDR1 is KGHSH and CDR2 LQKENI. The CDR3 covers 12 residues. The ends were cut back, 6 bases at V and 11 bases at J, with 15 bases in the middle. CDR3 protein: CASSTGGDGQYF. The CDR3 bases are TGTGCCAGCTCGACAGGAGGTGATGGGCAGTATTTT.

This clonotype came up many times. The rearrangement joins TRBV28 to TRBJ2-7; D is unclear. The germline gives CDR1 MDHEN, CDR2 SYDVKM. The CDR3 has 15 amino acids. V was shortened by 1 base and J by 0 bases, with 10 bases between the two germline ends. DNA for the CDR3: TGTGCCAGCAGTTTATCCCCTGCACTCTCCTACGAGCAGTACTTC. It specifies CASSLSPALSYEQYF.

This chain links TRBV27 with TRBJ1-1, with D perhaps matching TRBD1 (5 bases). CDR1 is MNHEY and CDR2 is SMNVEV in the germline V gene (reference sequence). V shed 5 bases and J shed 8 bases, with 21 bases lying between them. The CDR3 is made up of 15 amino acids. The CDR3 sequence is CASSREGPGDREAFF. The DNA of the CDR3 is TGTGCCAGCAGTCGAGAGGGGCCGGGCGATCGGGAAGCTTTCTTT.

The chain couples TRBV7-9 to TRBJ1-3; D is possibly TRBD1 (5 bases). CDR3 length: 17 residues. CDR1 and CDR2 (germline): SEHNR, FQNEAQ (reference sequence). V lost 4 bases and J lost 0, with 16 bases in between. The CDR3 here is CASSSPIGDLSGNTIYF. CDR3 bases: TGTGCCAGCAGCTCCCCTATCGGGGACCTCTCTGGAAACACCATATATTTT.

This chain connects TRBV15 to TRBJ2-7; D not certain. V was clipped by 3 bases and J by 6 bases, with 9 bases between them. Germline CDR1 is LNHNV and CDR2 is YYDKDF (reference sequence). The CDR3 length is 12 residues. CDR3 loop: CATSRDSSEQYF. In DNA form, the CDR3 reads TGTGCCACCAGCAGGGATTCAAGCGAGCAGTACTTC.

This clonotype was found many times. The chain links TRBV11-3 to TRBJ2-1; the D is unclear. This CDR3 is built from 17 residues. V was cut by 5 bases and J by 4 bases, with 21 bases left in between. The germline gives CDR1 SGHNT, CDR2 YENEEA. The CDR3, as DNA: TGTGCCAGCAGCAGAGACGGGCCAGTTTACAGTTACAATGAGCAGTTCTTC. Residues: CASSRDGPVYSYNEQFF.

This clonotype was recorded a few times. The rearrangement uses TRBV9 and TRBJ2-1, with D perhaps TRBD1 or TRBD2 (5 bases each). There are 13 residues in the CDR3. Germline CDR1 SGDLS, CDR2 YYNGEE. Trimming took 0 bases from V and 10 from J, leaving 11 bases between them. CDR3 amino acids: CASSVVLAGEQFF. The CDR3 DNA sequence: TGTGCCAGCAGCGTAGTCCTAGCAGGGGAGCAGTTCTTC.

This clonotype occurred many times. The gene calls are TRBV12-3 or TRBV12-4 and TRBJ2-7; D is undetermined. This CDR3 spans 16 amino acids. V was trimmed by 2 bases and J by 1 base, leaving 15 bases between them. The CDR3 protein is CASSLPYTTPSYEQYF. The CDR3 coding sequence is TGTGCCAGCAGTTTACCCTACACCACCCCATCCTACGAGCAGTACTTC.

There are many counts of this clonotype. The genes are TRBV7-2 and TRBJ1-2; no firm D call. This CDR3 is 15 amino acids long. V was trimmed by 4 bases and J by 4 bases, leaving 16 bases between them. Germline V lookup: CDR1 SGHTA, CDR2 FQGNSA. CDR3 sequence: CASSSRLGESYGYTF. The CDR3 bases are TGTGCCAGCAGCTCTCGGCTCGGGGAAAGCTATGGCTACACCTTC. The full variable domain, completed using reference TRBV7-2 and TRBJ1-2, is GAGVSQSPSNKVTEKGKDVELRCDPISGHTALYWYRQSLGQGLEFLIYFQGNSAPDKSGLPSDRFSAERTGGSVSTLTIQRTQQEDSAVYLCASSSRLGESYGYTFGSGTRLTVV.

This clonotype was detected ten times or more. The chain joins TRBV10-3 to TRBJ2-1; 7 bases are shared with TRBD2. Germline loops: CDR1 ENHRY, CDR2 SYGVKD. With V trimmed by 11 bases and J by 7 bases, 17 bases remained unmatched. CDR3 length equals 15 residues. The CDR3 DNA is TGTGCCGTCCTGGGACTAAGCGGGATGTCTAATGAGCAGTTCTTC. Protein product: CAVLGLSGMSNEQFF.

The chain has TRBV2 and TRBJ1-4, with 7 bases that match TRBD1. The V and J ends lost 6 bases and 6 bases, in that order; junction bases with no gene match: 7. The CDR3 spans 14 residues. From germline, CDR1 is SNHLY and CDR2 FYNNEI. In DNA form, the CDR3 reads TGTGCCAGCAGCGACGGGACAGTCCATGAAAAACTGTTTTTT. Residues: CASSDGTVHEKLFF.

At least ten counts were recorded for this clonotype. This chain joins TRBV14 and TRBJ1-6; no firm D call. Germline CDR1 and CDR2: SGHDN and FVKESK. V gave up 0 bases and J gave up 14 bases, with 8 bases separating them. The CDR3 covers 12 residues. The CDR3 loop is CASSQDRLSLHF. Here the CDR3 DNA reads TGTGCCAGCAGCCAAGACCGGCTTTCCCTCCACTTT.

This clonotype was observed many times. V and J are TRBV28 and TRBJ2-3, with D possibly TRBD2 on 6 matching bases. Germline lookup yields CDR1 MDHEN and CDR2 SYDVKM. The CDR3 totals 17 residues. V was shortened by 5 bases and J by 0 bases, with 18 bases between the two germline ends. The CDR3 bases are TGTGCCAGCAGTCCTACTACGGGGGACGCTAGCACAGATACGCAGTATTTT. Residues: CASSPTTGDASTDTQYF.

Ten or more counts support this clonotype. V and J are TRBV2 and TRBJ2-5, with D uncertain. Looked up from germline, CDR1 is SNHLY and CDR2 is FYNNEI. The CDR3 spans 14 residues. V gave up 5 bases and J gave up 5 bases, with 15 bases separating them. The CDR3 reads CASSSPPGAETQYF. CDR3 bases: TGTGCCAGCAGTTCGCCGCCCGGCGCGGAGACCCAGTACTTC.

A remark on this clonotype: One end of the junction does not line up with germline, which may come from a read error. The V gene is TRBV7-9, the J gene TRBJ1-1; TRBD1 might be the D (5 bases). CDR1 and CDR2 from the germline V gene are SEHNR and FQNEAQ (reference sequence). This CDR3 comprises 14 residues. The CDR3 sequence is CPSSSGQLNTEAFF. Written as DNA, the CDR3 is TGTCCCAGCAGTTCAGGGCAGTTGAACACTGAAGCTTTCTTT. The full variable domain, with the rest looked up from reference TRBV7-9 and TRBJ1-1, is DTGVSQNPRHKITKRGQNVTFRCDPISEHNRLYWYRQTLGQGPEFLTYFQNEAQLEKSRLLSDRFSAERPKGSFSTLEIQRTEQGDSAMYLCPSSSGQLNTEAFFGQGTRLTVV.

There are many counts of this clonotype. The V call is TRBV20-1, the J call TRBJ2-7; tentatively, D is TRBD2 (6 bases). From germline, CDR1 is DFQATT and CDR2 SNEGSKA (reference sequence). V dropped 0 bases and J dropped 0 bases, with 12 bases sitting between them. The CDR3 totals 15 residues. Here the CDR3 reads CSARDPAGSSYEQYF. The CDR3, as DNA: TGCAGTGCTAGAGATCCAGCGGGTAGCTCCTACGAGCAGTACTTC.

The J gene is TRBJ2-3, the V gene TRBV12-5; D is tentatively TRBD1 or TRBD2 (5 bases each). Germline CDR1 LGHNT, CDR2 FRNRAP. The CDR3 extends over 20 amino acids. V was clipped by 2 bases and J by 0 bases, with 24 bases between them. The CDR3 bases are TGTGCTAGTGGTTTGCCGACCGGGACCAGAAGGGGAGAGAGCACAGATACGCAGTATTTT. Its translation: CASGLPTGTRRGESTDTQYF.

The sample holds many counts of this clonotype. The rearrangement uses TRBV28 and TRBJ2-7; 9 positions match TRBD1. V was clipped by 7 bases and J by 4 bases; unmatched bases: 11. This CDR3 region has 15 residues. Germline V gene data show CDR1 as MDHEN and CDR2 as SYDVKM. CDR3 loop: CASNSGQGWGYEQYF. The CDR3 nucleotides read TGTGCCAGCAACAGCGGACAGGGGTGGGGATACGAGCAGTACTTC. The full variable domain, with the rest looked up from reference TRBV28 and TRBJ2-7, is DVKVTQSSRYLVKRTGEKVFLECVQDMDHENMFWYRQDPGLGLRLIYFSYDVKMKEKGDIPEGYSVSREKKERFSLILESASTNQTSMYLCASNSGQGWGYEQYFGPGTRLTVT.